This T cell receptor beta chain appears in the sequencing data of a study of blood T cell repertoires in COVID-19. Methods used by the authors: Scientists estimated how many nucleated cells there were by amplifying reference gene primers. Repertoires were generated with immunoSEQ multiplex PCR, while TCRdb's copy carries only in-frame clones and drops some. Clone size and V and J calls were adopted from that table, with D and trimming inferred from the DNA. The table has about 80,000 clones, 87% seen once. The sample holds a few counts of this clone. CDR1 is SEHNR, CDR2 FQNEAQ, per germline (reference sequence). V was cut by 1 base and J by 7 bases, with 14 bases left in between. This CDR3 contains 14 residues.

This sequence was found in a man aged 30-40 years with acute or convalescent COVID-19. The sequencing input was peripheral blood. This chain links TRBV7-9 with TRBJ2-7; tentative D call: TRBD2 (5 bases). CDR3 protein: CASSLVEVAGEQYF. CDR3 sequence (DNA): TGTGCCAGCAGCTTAGTTGAGGTCGCGGGTGAGCAGTACTTC.